This is a list of T cell receptor beta chains from one sample in a study of T cells in Graves' hyperthyroidism and ophthalmopathy. TCRdb reprocessed the multiplex PCR reads with MiXCR, giving one entry per CDR3 protein. The sample yields roughly 99,000 distinct CDR3 sequences, approximately 15% seen once. Sequenced: blood. The receptors were sampled from a woman aged 50 to 60 with Graves' hyperthyroidism. Each CDR3 is given with its conserved first and last residue. A D gene is named only where the DNA matches it firmly. The size field is filled for only some rows; it gives once, few, many or a size class.

v_gene	abundance	j_gene	d_gene	CDR3nt	CDR3aa
TRBV28	many	TRBJ2-5	NA	TGTGCCAGCAGCTCCACCGGAGAGACCCAGTACTTC	CASSSTGETQYF
TRBV15	many	TRBJ1-2	NA	TGTGCCACCAGCAGAGACTACGAGACAGACTATGGCTACACCTTC	CATSRDYETDYGYTF
TRBV18	few	TRBJ2-2	NA	TGTGCCAGCTCACCACCGGGCAGATACAACACCGGGGAGCTGTTTTTT	CASSPPGRYNTGELFF
TRBV20-1	NA	TRBJ1-1	NA	TGCAGTGCTAGGGGGGGACTGAACACTGAAGCTTTCTTT	CSARGGLNTEAFF
TRBV5-1	many	TRBJ1-4	TRBD1	TGCGCCAGCAGCTTGGGGGTCAGGGGGAAAAAACTGTTTTTT	CASSLGVRGKKLFF
TRBV28	many	TRBJ2-1	TRBD2	TGTGCCAGCAGTCTCAGACTAGCGGGAGGCGGTGAGCAGTTCTTC	CASSLRLAGGGEQFF
TRBV5-1	NA	TRBJ2-4	NA	TGCGCCAGCAGTCTTGGGCCGGAAAACATTCAGTACTTC	CASSLGPENIQYF
TRBV10-2	many	TRBJ2-3	NA	TGCGCCAGCAGTCCCGTTAGCGGCACAGATACGCAGTATTTT	CASSPVSGTDTQYF
TRBV3-1	many	TRBJ2-7	TRBD2	TGTGCCAGCAGCCAAGGGGGACTAATCAACGAGCAGTACTTC	CASSQGGLINEQYF
TRBV28	many	TRBJ2-2	NA	TGTGCCAGCAGTTTCCAACTCACCGGGGAGCTGTTTTTT	CASSFQLTGELFF
TRBV5-1	many	TRBJ2-2	TRBD2	TGCGCCACCTCGATTAGCGGGGGCACCGGGGAGCTGTTTTTT	CATSISGGTGELFF